This entry lists 11 T cell receptor beta chains sequenced from one sample in a study of CD8 T cells in ankylosing spondylitis. MiXCR, run by TCRdb on the 5' RACE reads, gives a single entry per CDR3 protein. There are 200,000 to 250,000 distinct CDR3 sequences in the sample; approximately 10% occur only once, and about 19% lies in the top ten. Sequencing was performed on blood, either unsorted or a sorted T cell fraction (not recorded which). The receptors were gathered from a male donor with ankylosing spondylitis or in good health (not recorded which).

J is TRBJ2-5 and V is TRBV5-1; 7 nucleotides match TRBD2. Germline trimming cut 3 bases from V and 1 base from J; bases unmatched to any gene: 9. The CDR3 extends over 16 amino acids. CDR1 SGHRS and CDR2 YFSETQ come from the germline V gene. CDR3 DNA: TGCGCCAGCAGCTCCCTCCTGTCTAGCGGCCAAGAGACCCAGTACTTC. Translated: CASSSLLSSGQETQYF.

This clonotype was seen at least ten times. This chain links TRBV28 with TRBJ2-7, with unresolved D. The germline CDR1 and CDR2 sequences are MDHEN and SYDVKM. The CDR3 spans 16 residues. The germline V and J ends were trimmed by 2 bases and 1 base, with 15 bases remaining between them. The CDR3 sequence: CASSLSPDFKSYEQYF. CDR3 nucleotide sequence: TGTGCCAGCAGTTTAAGTCCGGATTTCAAGTCCTACGAGCAGTACTTC. The full variable domain, with the rest looked up from reference TRBV28 and TRBJ2-7, is DVKVTQSSRYLVKRTGEKVFLECVQDMDHENMFWYRQDPGLGLRLIYFSYDVKMKEKGDIPEGYSVSREKKERFSLILESASTNQTSMYLCASSLSPDFKSYEQYFGPGTRLTVT.

This clonotype came up many times. The chain links TRBV20-1 to TRBJ1-2; D gene ambiguous. This CDR3 is 13 amino acids long. CDR1 and CDR2 from the germline V gene are DFQATT and SNEGSKA (reference sequence). The ends were cut back, 6 bases at V and 2 bases at J, with 13 bases in the middle. As DNA, the CDR3 is TGCAGTGCGGCATCGGGAGAGAACTATGGCTACACCTTC. Encoded protein: CSAASGENYGYTF.

There are many counts of this clonotype. The V gene is TRBV5-1, the J gene TRBJ2-2, with D perhaps given as TRBD1 or TRBD2 (5 bases each). V was clipped by 4 bases and J by 3 bases, with 13 bases between them. CDR1 and CDR2 (germline): SGHRS, YFSETQ. CDR3 length equals 15 residues. In DNA, the CDR3 is TGCGCCAGCAGCCCCGCCGGGACCTACACCGGGGAGCTGTTTTTT. Its protein product is CASSPAGTYTGELFF.

This clonotype was seen only a few times. V gene TRBV10-3 combines with J gene TRBJ1-1, with D unresolved. This CDR3 has 13 residues. Germline V gene data show CDR1 as ENHRY and CDR2 as SYGVKD. Trimming stripped 3 bases from V and 6 bases from J, with 11 bases between. The CDR3: CAISDRQSAEAFF. The CDR3 bases are TGTGCCATCAGTGATAGGCAAAGCGCTGAAGCTTTCTTT.

The count of this clonotype is one. V usage is TRBV7-8 and J usage is TRBJ2-1; 7 positions agree with TRBD2. CDR1 and CDR2 (germline): SGHVS, FQNEAQ. J lost 8 bases, V lost 2 bases, and 9 bases had no gene match. CDR3 length: 15 amino acids. The CDR3: CASSLFGEAGDEQFF. The CDR3 coding sequence is TGTGCCAGCAGCTTATTCGGAGAGGCGGGAGATGAGCAGTTCTTC.

This chain connects TRBV7-8 to TRBJ2-1; no definite D call. The CDR3 has 12 amino acids. Per germline, CDR1 SGHVS and CDR2 FQNEAQ. Trimming took off 5 bases at V and 3 bases at J, with 5 bases between the two ends. CDR3 bases: TGTGCCAGCAGCCCGCACTACAATGAGCAGTTCTTC. Translating gives CASSPHYNEQFF.

Ten or more counts support this clonotype. The gene calls are TRBV5-1 and TRBJ2-1; D possibly corresponds to TRBD2 (6 bases). The CDR3 spans 16 residues. Germline CDR1 SGHRS, CDR2 YFSETQ. V was trimmed by 3 bases and J by 1 base, leaving 14 bases between them. CDR3 in amino acids: CASSSEGTPSYNEQFF. The DNA for the CDR3 is TGCGCCAGCAGCTCGGAGGGGACTCCATCCTACAATGAGCAGTTCTTC.

The sample holds many counts of this clonotype. The CDR3 is CASSSGTGGFHLHF. In nucleotides, the CDR3 is TGTGCCAGCAGCTCCGGGACAGGAGGTTTCCACCTCCACTTT. The rearrangement uses TRBV5-5 and TRBJ1-6; 8 positions agree with TRBD1. The germline gives CDR1 SGHKS, CDR2 YYEKEE (reference sequence). The CDR3 is made up of 14 amino acids. With V trimmed by 3 bases and J by 15 bases, 11 bases remained unmatched.

In this sample, this clonotype turned up once. This sequence joins TRBV6-5 and TRBJ2-7; D perhaps matches TRBD1 (5 bases). Per germline, CDR1 MNHEY and CDR2 SVGAGI. Between the trimmed V and J ends, which lost 0 bases and 0 bases, there was a span of 18 bases. The CDR3 is 18 residues long. The CDR3 DNA reads TGTGCCAGCAGTTACTCCCTGGGGCGGAGCTCGAGCTCCTACGAGCAGTACTTC. It specifies CASSYSLGRSSSSYEQYF.

This clonotype was seen many times. The J gene is TRBJ2-7, the V gene TRBV7-9; 7 positions match TRBD1. The CDR3 covers 12 residues. Looked up from germline, CDR1 is SEHNR and CDR2 is FQNEAQ (reference sequence). Trimming cost V 6 bases and J 5 bases; bases outside gene matches: 4. CDR3 in amino acids: CASRSTGDEQYF. CDR3 in DNA: TGTGCCAGCAGATCTACAGGGGACGAGCAGTACTTC.